Shown below are 15 T cell receptor beta chains from a single sample sequenced in a study of control samples from healthy donors and cancer patients (dated by TCRdb to between 2020 and 2021). The method behind the library was the immunoSEQ multiplex PCR assay. TCRdb limited this immuneACCESS table to in-frame rearrangements with V and J called. A share of clones is missing; checked studies link under half to unresolved V genes, and the rest is unexplained. The sample table contains over 100,000 clones; only one count was recorded for approximately 88% of them. Of the sample, around 3.3% is held by the ten largest clones. Sequences were obtained from blood. Receptors were obtained from a man aged 40-49 years in good health.

V and J are TRBV5-1 and TRBJ2-7, with 11 nucleotides matching TRBD1. V gave up 4 bases and J gave up 6 bases; unmatched junction bases: 6. The CDR3 sequence is 14 residues long. Germline V gene sequence: CDR1 SGHRS, CDR2 YFSETQ. The CDR3 DNA is TGCGCCAGCAGCGACCGGGACAGGGGGGGCGAGCAGTACTTC. Protein sequence: CASSDRDRGGEQYF.

For this clone: Other DNA sequences in this sample translate to the same CDR3. The chain joins TRBV24-1 to TRBJ1-2, with D perhaps matching TRBD1 (5 bases). Germline V CDR1 and CDR2: KGHDR, SFDVKD. With 1 base removed from V and 6 bases from J, the gap between germline ends came to 8 bases. CDR3 length equals 13 residues. The CDR3 DNA reads TGTGCCACCAGTGATTTTGCAGGGAATGGCTACACCTTC. Protein sequence: CATSDFAGNGYTF.

This chain joins TRBV1 and TRBJ2-5; no DNA check was done on the table's D call, TRBD1. TRBV1 is recorded as a pseudogene. CDR3 length: 16 amino acids. The CDR3 nucleotides are TGCACCAGCAGCTTCCGGGACAGGGGCGCGGGAGAGACCCAGTACTTC. As protein: CTSSFRDRGAGETQYF.

This chain links TRBV30 with TRBJ1-5, with D uncertain. The CDR3 is 11 amino acids. V was cut by 0 bases and J by 9 bases, with 6 bases left in between. Germline CDR1 reads GTSNPN; CDR2 reads SVGIG (reference sequence). The CDR3 loop is CAWSVAGPQHF. CDR3 coding DNA: TGTGCCTGGAGTGTAGCCGGGCCCCAGCATTTT.

The rearrangement joins TRBV7-8 to TRBJ1-1; 9 nucleotides match TRBD1. The CDR3 spans 16 residues. Trimming removed 1 base from V and 8 bases from J; junction bases left unmatched: 11. Germline loops: CDR1 SGHVS, CDR2 FQNEAQ. The CDR3 loop is CASSLGSTGGRGEAFF. The CDR3 DNA follows: TGTGCCAGCAGCTTAGGCTCGACAGGGGGAAGGGGAGAAGCTTTCTTT.

The chain joins TRBV4-1 to TRBJ2-5; D ambiguous. The CDR3 totals 13 residues. Germline CDR1 and CDR2: MGHRA and YSYEKL. V lost 1 base and J 5 bases, leaving 8 bases between the germline ends. The CDR3 DNA is TGCGCCAGCAGCCAAGCAGTCGCGGAGACCCAGTACTTC. It is translated as CASSQAVAETQYF.

Remarks on this clone: The same CDR3 can be traced to other DNA sequences in this sample. This chain links TRBV7-2 with TRBJ2-3, with D uncertain. This CDR3 region has 12 residues. From germline, CDR1 is SGHTA and CDR2 FQGNSA. V lost 4 bases and J lost 3, with 5 bases in between. The CDR3 region has the DNA TGTGCCAGCAGCTCCTATACAGATACGCAGTATTTT. Its protein product is CASSSYTDTQYF.

The chain couples TRBV28 to TRBJ1-1, with no clear D. Between the trimmed V and J ends, which lost 1 base and 10 bases, there was a span of 10 bases. CDR3 size: 12 residues. Germline V gives CDR1 MDHEN, CDR2 SYDVKM. The CDR3 reads CASSLSGIVAFF. The CDR3 DNA is TGTGCCAGCAGTTTATCCGGTATTGTAGCTTTCTTT.

The chain links TRBV7-9 to TRBJ1-5; 7 nucleotides line up with TRBD1. The CDR3 covers 14 residues. J was trimmed by 2 bases and V by 5 bases; bases with no gene match: 3. Germline lookup yields CDR1 SEHNR and CDR2 FQNEAQ (reference sequence). CDR3 sequence (DNA): TGTGCCAGCAGCCCCGGACAGGGCAATCAGCCCCAGCATTTT. Translating gives CASSPGQGNQPQHF.

This chain uses TRBV2 with TRBJ2-3; 7 positions agree with TRBD2. The length of the CDR3 is 13 residues. Germline values: CDR1 SNHLY, CDR2 FYNNEI. The V gene end was trimmed by 6 bases and the J gene end by 6 bases; junction bases not matched to a gene: 6. CDR3 region: CASRGTIADTQYF. The CDR3 region has the DNA TGTGCCAGCAGGGGGACTATAGCGGATACGCAGTATTTT. The complete variable domain, with remaining parts taken from reference TRBV2 and TRBJ2-3, reads EPEVTQTPSHQVTQMGQEVILRCVPISNHLYFYWYRQILGQKVEFLVSFYNNEISEKSEIFDDQFSVERPDGSNFTLKIRSTKLEDSAMYFCASRGTIADTQYFGPGTRLTVL.

V gene TRBV19 combines with J gene TRBJ1-4; D ambiguous. The CDR3 has 18 residues. In germline, CDR1 is LNHDA, CDR2 SQIVND (reference sequence). V dropped 3 bases and J dropped 5 bases, with 22 bases sitting between them. CDR3 sequence reads: CASSIPRGYHEENEKLFF. The CDR3 coding sequence is TGTGCCAGTAGTATCCCGCGCGGCTATCATGAGGAAAATGAAAAACTGTTTTTT.

The gene calls are TRBV11-2 and TRBJ2-7, with D perhaps assigned TRBD1 or TRBD2 (6 bases each). V was clipped by 0 bases and J by 6 bases, with 12 bases between them. CDR3 length equals 14 residues. Germline CDR1 and CDR2: SGHAT and FQNNGV. CDR3 nucleotides: TGTGCCAGCAGCTTAGAAGGGGGAGGCAGCGAGCAGTACTTC. Amino acids: CASSLEGGGSEQYF.

The chain has TRBV7-9 and TRBJ2-3; the match to TRBD2 covers 11 bases. This CDR3 region has 18 residues. The V gene end was trimmed by 0 bases and the J gene end by 1 base; junction bases not matched to a gene: 6. Germline V CDR1 and CDR2: SEHNR, FQNEAQ (reference sequence). The CDR3 is CASSLARTSGGGTDTQYF. The CDR3 region has the DNA TGTGCCAGCAGCTTAGCGAGAACTAGCGGGGGAGGCACAGATACGCAGTATTTT.

The rearrangement links TRBV9 to TRBJ2-3; D gene unclear. This CDR3 comprises 15 residues. Germline loops: CDR1 SGDLS, CDR2 YYNGEE. V lost 0 bases, J lost 1 base, and 9 bases lay in between. Written as DNA, the CDR3 is TGTGCCAGCAGCGTAGCCACCGGACGCACAGATACGCAGTATTTT. This encodes CASSVATGRTDTQYF.

This clone was detected once. The CDR3 nucleotides read TGTGCCAGCAGCGCTCATATTCTCGGGCCCTACGAGCAGTACTTC. It is translated as CASSAHILGPYEQYF. The chain employs TRBV7-9 and TRBJ2-7; D not resolved. The germline V gene encodes CDR1 SEHNR and CDR2 FQNEAQ (reference sequence). The V end lost 5 bases, the J end lost 2 bases, and 16 bases lay between the germline ends. The CDR3 contains 15 residues.